This T cell receptor beta chain emerged from a study of blood T cells in healthy people across ages. Germline assignment: CDR1 SNHLY and CDR2 FYNNEI. V was shortened by 7 bases and J by 3 bases, with 15 bases between the two germline ends. The CDR3 extends over 14 amino acids. Through a sample-barcoded 5' primer and a J-beta primer mix, a second PCR was run for roughly 6 to 12 cycles. Using its own MiXCR run on the 5' RACE reads, TCRdb lists one record per CDR3 protein. The sample holds about 970,000 distinct CDR3 sequences, 51% seen once. Input material: blood. The TCR originated in an older woman in good health. The V and J genes are TRBV2 and TRBJ1-1, with a weak D call TRBD1 (6 bases). Here the CDR3 reads CASTIPYRDTEAFF. DNA of the CDR3: TGTGCCAGCACGATCCCTTACAGGGACACTGAAGCTTTCTTT.